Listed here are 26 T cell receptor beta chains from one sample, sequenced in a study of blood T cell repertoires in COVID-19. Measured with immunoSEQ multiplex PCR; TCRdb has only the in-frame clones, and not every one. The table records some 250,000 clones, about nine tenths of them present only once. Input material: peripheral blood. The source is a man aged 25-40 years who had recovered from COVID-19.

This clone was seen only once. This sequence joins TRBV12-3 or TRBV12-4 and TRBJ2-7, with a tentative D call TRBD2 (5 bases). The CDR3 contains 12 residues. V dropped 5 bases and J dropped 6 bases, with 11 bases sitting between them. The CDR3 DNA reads TGTGCCAGCAGTGCCCTAGCCCCCGAGCAGTACTTC. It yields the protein CASSALAPEQYF.

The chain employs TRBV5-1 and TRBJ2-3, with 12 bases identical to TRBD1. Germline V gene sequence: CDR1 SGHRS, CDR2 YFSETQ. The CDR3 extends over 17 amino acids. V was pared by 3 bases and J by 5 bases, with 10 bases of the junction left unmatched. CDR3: CASSYDRDRGLGDTQYF. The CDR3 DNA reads TGCGCCAGCAGCTACGACAGGGACAGGGGGCTGGGAGATACGCAGTATTTT. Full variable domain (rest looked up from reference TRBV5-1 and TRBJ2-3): KAGVTQTPRYLIKTRGQQVTLSCSPISGHRSVSWYQQTPGQGLQFLFEYFSETQRNKGNFPGRFSGRQFSNSRSEMNVSTLELGDSALYLCASSYDRDRGLGDTQYFGPGTRLTVL.

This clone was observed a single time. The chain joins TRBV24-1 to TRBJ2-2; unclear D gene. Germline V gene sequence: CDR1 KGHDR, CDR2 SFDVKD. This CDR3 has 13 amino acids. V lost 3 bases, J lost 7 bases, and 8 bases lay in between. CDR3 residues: CATSDLWSGELFF. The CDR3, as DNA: TGTGCCACCAGTGATCTCTGGAGCGGGGAGCTGTTTTTT.

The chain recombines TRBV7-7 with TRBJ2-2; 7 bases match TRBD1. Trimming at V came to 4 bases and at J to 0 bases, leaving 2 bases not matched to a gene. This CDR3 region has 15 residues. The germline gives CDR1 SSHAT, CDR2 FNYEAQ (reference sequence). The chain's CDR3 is CASSSGTANTGELFF. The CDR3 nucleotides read TGTGCCAGCAGCTCCGGGACAGCGAACACCGGGGAGCTGTTTTTT.

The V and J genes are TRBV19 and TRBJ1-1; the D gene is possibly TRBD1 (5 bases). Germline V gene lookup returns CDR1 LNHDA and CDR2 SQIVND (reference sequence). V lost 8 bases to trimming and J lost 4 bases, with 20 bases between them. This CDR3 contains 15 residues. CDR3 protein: CASPRVFGLGTEAFF. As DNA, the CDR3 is TGTGCCAGTCCCAGGGTTTTCGGCCTGGGCACTGAAGCTTTCTTT.

CDR3 loop: CASSPPAGDRGPFF. In DNA form, the CDR3 reads TGTGCCAGCTCACCACCTGCGGGTGACAGGGGACCTTTCTTT. The chain joins TRBV18 to TRBJ1-1, with 8 bases that match TRBD1. The CDR3 is 14 residues long. The junction had 9 bases not matched to a gene; V was cut back by 0 bases and J by 12 bases. Germline V lookup: CDR1 KGHSH, CDR2 LQKENI.

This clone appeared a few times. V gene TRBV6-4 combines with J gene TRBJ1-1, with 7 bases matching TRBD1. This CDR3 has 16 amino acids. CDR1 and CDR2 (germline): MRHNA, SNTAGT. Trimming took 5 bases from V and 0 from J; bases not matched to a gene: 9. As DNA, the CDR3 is TGTGCCAGCAGTCTAACCGCAGGGGGAATGAACACTGAAGCTTTCTTT. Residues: CASSLTAGGMNTEAFF.

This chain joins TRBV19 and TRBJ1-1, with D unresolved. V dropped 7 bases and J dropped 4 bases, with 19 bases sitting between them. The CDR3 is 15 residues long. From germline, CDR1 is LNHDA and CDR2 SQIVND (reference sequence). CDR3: CASIRRRALGTEAFF. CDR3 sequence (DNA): TGTGCCAGTATCCGGCGGCGGGCCTTGGGCACTGAAGCTTTCTTT. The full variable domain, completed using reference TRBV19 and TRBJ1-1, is DGGITQSPKYLFRKEGQNVTLSCEQNLNHDAMYWYRQDPGQGLRLIYYSQIVNDFQKGDIAEGYSVSREKKESFPLTVTSAQKNPTAFYLCASIRRRALGTEAFFGQGTRLTVV.

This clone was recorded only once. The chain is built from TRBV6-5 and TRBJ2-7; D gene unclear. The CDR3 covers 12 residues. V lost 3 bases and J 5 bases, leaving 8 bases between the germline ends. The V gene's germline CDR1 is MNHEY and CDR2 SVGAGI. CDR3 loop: CASSYYGDEQYF. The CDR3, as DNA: TGTGCCAGCAGTTATTACGGTGACGAGCAGTACTTC.

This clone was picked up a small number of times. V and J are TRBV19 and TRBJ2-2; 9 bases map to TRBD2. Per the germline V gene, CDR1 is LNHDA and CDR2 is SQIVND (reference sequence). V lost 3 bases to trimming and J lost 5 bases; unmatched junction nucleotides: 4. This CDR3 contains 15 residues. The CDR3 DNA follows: TGTGCCAGTAGTATGTCTAGCGGGGTTACCGGGGAGCTGTTTTTT. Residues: CASSMSSGVTGELFF. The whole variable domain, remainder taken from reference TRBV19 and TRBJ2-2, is DGGITQSPKYLFRKEGQNVTLSCEQNLNHDAMYWYRQDPGQGLRLIYYSQIVNDFQKGDIAEGYSVSREKKESFPLTVTSAQKNPTAFYLCASSMSSGVTGELFFGEGSRLTVL.

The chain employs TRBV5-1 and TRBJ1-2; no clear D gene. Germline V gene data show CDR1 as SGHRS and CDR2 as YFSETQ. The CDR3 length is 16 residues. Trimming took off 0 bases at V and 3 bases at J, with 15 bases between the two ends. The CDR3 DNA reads TGCGCCAGCAGCTTGGAAACCCCTGCGAGGTACTATGGCTACACCTTC. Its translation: CASSLETPARYYGYTF.

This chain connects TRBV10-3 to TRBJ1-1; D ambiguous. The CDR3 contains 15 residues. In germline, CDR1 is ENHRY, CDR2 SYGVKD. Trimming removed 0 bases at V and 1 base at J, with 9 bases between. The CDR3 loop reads CAISESAGWNTEAFF. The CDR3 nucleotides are TGTGCCATCAGTGAGTCTGCAGGTTGGAACACTGAAGCTTTCTTT.

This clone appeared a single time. The CDR3 loop is CASSQDRGNQPQHF. CDR3 in DNA: TGTGCCAGCAGCCAAGATAGGGGGAATCAGCCCCAGCATTTT. The V and J genes are TRBV4-2 and TRBJ1-5; tentative D call: TRBD1 (6 bases). The V end lost 0 bases, the J end lost 4 bases, and 7 bases lay between the germline ends. CDR3 size: 14 residues. Germline assignment: CDR1 LGHNA and CDR2 YNFKEQ.

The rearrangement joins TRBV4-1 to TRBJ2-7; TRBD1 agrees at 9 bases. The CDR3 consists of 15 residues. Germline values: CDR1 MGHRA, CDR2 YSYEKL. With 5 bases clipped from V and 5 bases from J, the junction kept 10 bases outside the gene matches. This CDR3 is CASSSRQGQGDEQYF. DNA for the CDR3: TGCGCCAGCAGCTCACGACAGGGACAGGGCGACGAGCAGTACTTC.

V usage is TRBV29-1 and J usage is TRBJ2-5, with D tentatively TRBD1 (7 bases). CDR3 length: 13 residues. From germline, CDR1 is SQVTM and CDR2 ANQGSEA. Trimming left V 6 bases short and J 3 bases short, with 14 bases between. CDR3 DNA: TGCAGCGTCGAGGGCAGGGGGGAAGAGACCCAGTACTTC. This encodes CSVEGRGEETQYF. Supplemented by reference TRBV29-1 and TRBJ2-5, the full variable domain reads SAVISQKPSRDICQRGTSLTIQCQVDSQVTMMFWYRQQPGQSLTLIATANQGSEATYESGFVIDKFPISRPNLTFSTLTVSNMSPEDSSIYLCSVEGRGEETQYFGPGTRLLVL.

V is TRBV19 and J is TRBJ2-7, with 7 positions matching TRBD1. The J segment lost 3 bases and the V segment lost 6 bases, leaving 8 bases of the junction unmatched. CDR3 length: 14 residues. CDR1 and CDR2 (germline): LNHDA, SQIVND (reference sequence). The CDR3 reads CASRPTGPNYEQYF. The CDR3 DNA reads TGTGCCAGTAGACCGACAGGGCCAAACTACGAGCAGTACTTC. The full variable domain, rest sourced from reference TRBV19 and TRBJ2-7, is DGGITQSPKYLFRKEGQNVTLSCEQNLNHDAMYWYRQDPGQGLRLIYYSQIVNDFQKGDIAEGYSVSREKKESFPLTVTSAQKNPTAFYLCASRPTGPNYEQYFGPGTRLTVT.

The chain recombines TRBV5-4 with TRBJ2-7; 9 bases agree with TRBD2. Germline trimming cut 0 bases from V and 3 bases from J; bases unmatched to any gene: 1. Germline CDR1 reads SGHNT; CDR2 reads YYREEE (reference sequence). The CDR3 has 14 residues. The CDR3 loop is CASSLGGGGYEQYF. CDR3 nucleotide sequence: TGTGCCAGCAGCTTGGGCGGGGGGGGCTACGAGCAGTACTTC.

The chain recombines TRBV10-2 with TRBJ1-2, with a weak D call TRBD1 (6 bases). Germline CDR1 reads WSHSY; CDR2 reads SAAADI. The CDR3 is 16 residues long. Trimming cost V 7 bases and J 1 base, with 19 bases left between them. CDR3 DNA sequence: TGCGCCAGCACCGCCAAGGAGGACAGCCTTAACTATGGCTACACCTTC. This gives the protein CASTAKEDSLNYGYTF.

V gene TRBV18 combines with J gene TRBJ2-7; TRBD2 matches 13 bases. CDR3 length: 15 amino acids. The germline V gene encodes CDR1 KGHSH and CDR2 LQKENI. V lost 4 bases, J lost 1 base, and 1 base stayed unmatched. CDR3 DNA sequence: TGTGCCAGCTCACGGACTAGCGGGGGATCCTACGAGCAGTACTTC. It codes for CASSRTSGGSYEQYF.

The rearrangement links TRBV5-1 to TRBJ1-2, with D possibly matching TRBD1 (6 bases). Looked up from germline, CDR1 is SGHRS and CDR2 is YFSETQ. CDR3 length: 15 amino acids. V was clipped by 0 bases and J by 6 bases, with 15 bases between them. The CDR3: CASSLEQGAVDGYTF. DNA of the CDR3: TGCGCCAGCAGCTTGGAACAGGGAGCAGTAGATGGCTACACCTTC.

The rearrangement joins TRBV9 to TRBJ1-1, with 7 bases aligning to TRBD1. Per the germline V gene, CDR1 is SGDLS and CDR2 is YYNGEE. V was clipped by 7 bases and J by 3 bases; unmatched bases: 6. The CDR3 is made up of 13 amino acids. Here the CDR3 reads CASGGTAYTEAFF. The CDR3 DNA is TGTGCCAGCGGGGGGACAGCCTACACTGAAGCTTTCTTT.

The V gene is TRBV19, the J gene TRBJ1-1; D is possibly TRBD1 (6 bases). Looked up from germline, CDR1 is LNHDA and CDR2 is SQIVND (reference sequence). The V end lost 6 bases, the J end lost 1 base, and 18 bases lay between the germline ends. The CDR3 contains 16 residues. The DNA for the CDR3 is TGTGCCAGTAGGTCTGGCTTACTGGGACAGAACACTGAAGCTTTCTTT. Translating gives CASRSGLLGQNTEAFF.

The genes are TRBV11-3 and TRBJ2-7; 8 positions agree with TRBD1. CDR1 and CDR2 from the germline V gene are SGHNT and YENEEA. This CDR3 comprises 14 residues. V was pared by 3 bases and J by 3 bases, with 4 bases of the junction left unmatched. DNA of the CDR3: TGTGCCAGCAGCTTGGGACAGGCAGGCTACGAGCAGTACTTC. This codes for CASSLGQAGYEQYF.

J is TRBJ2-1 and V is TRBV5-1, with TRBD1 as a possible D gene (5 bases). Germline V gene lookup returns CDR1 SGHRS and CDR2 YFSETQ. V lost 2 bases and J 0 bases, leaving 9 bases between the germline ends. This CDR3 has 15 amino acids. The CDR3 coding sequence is TGCGCCAGCAGCTTACAAGGGGCCTCCTACAATGAGCAGTTCTTC. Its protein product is CASSLQGASYNEQFF.

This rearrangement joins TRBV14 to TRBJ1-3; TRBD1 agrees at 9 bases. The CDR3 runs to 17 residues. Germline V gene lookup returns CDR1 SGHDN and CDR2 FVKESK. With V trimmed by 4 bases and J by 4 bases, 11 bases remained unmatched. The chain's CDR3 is CASSRIPGQGGGNTIYF. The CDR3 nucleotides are TGTGCCAGCAGCCGTATTCCGGGACAGGGTGGGGGAAACACCATATATTTT. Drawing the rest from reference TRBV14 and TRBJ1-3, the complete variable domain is EAGVTQFPSHSVIEKGQTVTLRCDPISGHDNLYWYRRVMGKEIKFLLHFVKESKQDESGMPNNRFLAERTGGTYSTLKVQPAELEDSGVYFCASSRIPGQGGGNTIYFGEGSWLTVV.

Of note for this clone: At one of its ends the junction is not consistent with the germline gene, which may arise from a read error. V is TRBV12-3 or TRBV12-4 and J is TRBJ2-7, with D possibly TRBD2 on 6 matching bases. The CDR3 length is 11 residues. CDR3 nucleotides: TGTGCCAGCAGCTACGCGGGGACCAGAAACTTC. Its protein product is CASSYAGTRNF.